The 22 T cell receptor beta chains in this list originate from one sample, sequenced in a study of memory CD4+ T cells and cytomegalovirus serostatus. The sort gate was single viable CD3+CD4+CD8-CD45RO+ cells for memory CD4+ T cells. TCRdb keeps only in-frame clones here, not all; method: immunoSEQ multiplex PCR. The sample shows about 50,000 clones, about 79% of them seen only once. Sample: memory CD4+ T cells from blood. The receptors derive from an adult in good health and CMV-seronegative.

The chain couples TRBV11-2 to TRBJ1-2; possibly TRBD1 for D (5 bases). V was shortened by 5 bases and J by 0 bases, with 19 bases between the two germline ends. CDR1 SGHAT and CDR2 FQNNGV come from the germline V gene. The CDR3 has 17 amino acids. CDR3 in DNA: TGTGCCAGCAGCAACCGCATCAGGGAACCTGCTAACTATGGCTACACCTTC. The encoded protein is CASSNRIREPANYGYTF.

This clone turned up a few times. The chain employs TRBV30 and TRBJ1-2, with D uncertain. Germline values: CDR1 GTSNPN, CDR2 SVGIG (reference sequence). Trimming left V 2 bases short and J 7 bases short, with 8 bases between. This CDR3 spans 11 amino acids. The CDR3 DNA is TGTGCCTGGAGTAAAGGGAGTGGCTACACCTTC. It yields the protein CAWSKGSGYTF.

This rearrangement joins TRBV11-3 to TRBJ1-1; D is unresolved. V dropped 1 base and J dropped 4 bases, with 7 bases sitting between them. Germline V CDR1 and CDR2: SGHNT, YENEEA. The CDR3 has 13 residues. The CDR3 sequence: CASSLAAGTEAFF. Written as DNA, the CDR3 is TGTGCCAGCAGCTTAGCCGCTGGCACTGAAGCTTTCTTT.

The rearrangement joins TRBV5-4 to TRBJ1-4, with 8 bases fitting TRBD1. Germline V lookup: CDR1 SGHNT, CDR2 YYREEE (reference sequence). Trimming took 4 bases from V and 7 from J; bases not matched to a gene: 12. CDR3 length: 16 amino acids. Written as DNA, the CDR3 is TGTGCCAGCAGCCAAACGCAGGGGGCGCGACGTGAAAAACTGTTTTTT. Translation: CASSQTQGARREKLFF.

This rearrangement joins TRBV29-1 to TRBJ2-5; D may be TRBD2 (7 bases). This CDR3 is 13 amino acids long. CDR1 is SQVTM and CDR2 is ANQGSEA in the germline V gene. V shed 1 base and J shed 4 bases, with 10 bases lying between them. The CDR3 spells CSVEGRGGETQYF. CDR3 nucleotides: TGCAGCGTTGAAGGGAGGGGGGGAGAGACCCAGTACTTC.

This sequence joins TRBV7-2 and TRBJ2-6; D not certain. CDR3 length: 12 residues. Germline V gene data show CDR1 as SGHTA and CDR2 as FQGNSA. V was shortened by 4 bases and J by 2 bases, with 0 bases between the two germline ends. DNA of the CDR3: TGTGCCAGCAGCTCTGGGGCCAACGTCCTGACTTTC. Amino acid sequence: CASSSGANVLTF.

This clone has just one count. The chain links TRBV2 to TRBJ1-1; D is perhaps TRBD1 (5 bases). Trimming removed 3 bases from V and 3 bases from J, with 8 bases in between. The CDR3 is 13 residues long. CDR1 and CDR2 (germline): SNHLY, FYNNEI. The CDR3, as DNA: TGTGCCAGCAGTGATGGGGGACACACTGAAGCTTTCTTT. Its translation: CASSDGGHTEAFF. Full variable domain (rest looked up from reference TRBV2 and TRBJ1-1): EPEVTQTPSHQVTQMGQEVILRCVPISNHLYFYWYRQILGQKVEFLVSFYNNEISEKSEIFDDQFSVERPDGSNFTLKIRSTKLEDSAMYFCASSDGGHTEAFFGQGTRLTVV.

In nucleotides, the CDR3 is TGTGCCAGCAGCGTAGCTGTCGGGGGGAACTACAATGAGCAGTTCTTC. This encodes CASSVAVGGNYNEQFF. The rearrangement uses TRBV9 and TRBJ2-1; 7 positions match TRBD2. The CDR3 consists of 16 residues. With V trimmed by 0 bases and J by 3 bases, 6 bases remained unmatched. The germline gives CDR1 SGDLS, CDR2 YYNGEE. The full variable domain, rest sourced from reference TRBV9 and TRBJ2-1, is DSGVTQTPKHLITATGQRVTLRCSPRSGDLSVYWYQQSLDQGLQFLIQYYNGEERAKGNILERFSAQQFPDLHSELNLSSLELGDSALYFCASSVAVGGNYNEQFFGPGTRLTVL.

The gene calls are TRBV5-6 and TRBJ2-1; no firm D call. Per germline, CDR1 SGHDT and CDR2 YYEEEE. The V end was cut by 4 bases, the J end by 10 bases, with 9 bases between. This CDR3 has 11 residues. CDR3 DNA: TGTGCCAGCAGCGCGTCGGTCGAGCAGTTCTTC. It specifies CASSASVEQFF. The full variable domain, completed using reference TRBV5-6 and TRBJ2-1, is DAGVTQSPTHLIKTRGQQVTLRCSPKSGHDTVSWYQQALGQGPQFIFQYYEEEERQRGNFPDRFSGHQFPNYSSELNVNALLLGDSALYLCASSASVEQFFGPGTRLTVL.

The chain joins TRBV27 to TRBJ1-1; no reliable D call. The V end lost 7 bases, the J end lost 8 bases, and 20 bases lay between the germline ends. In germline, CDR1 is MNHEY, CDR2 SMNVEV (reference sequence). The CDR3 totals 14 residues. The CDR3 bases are TGTGCCAGCACCCTTCGCTTCAAGTTTGGGGAAGCTTTCTTT. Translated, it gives CASTLRFKFGEAFF.

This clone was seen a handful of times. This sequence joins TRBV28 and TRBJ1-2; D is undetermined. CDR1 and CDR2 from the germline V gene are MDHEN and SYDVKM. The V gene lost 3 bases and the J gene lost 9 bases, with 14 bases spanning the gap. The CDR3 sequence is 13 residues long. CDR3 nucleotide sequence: TGTGCCAGCAGTTTCACCGGGCCAGTGAGCTACACCTTC. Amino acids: CASSFTGPVSYTF.

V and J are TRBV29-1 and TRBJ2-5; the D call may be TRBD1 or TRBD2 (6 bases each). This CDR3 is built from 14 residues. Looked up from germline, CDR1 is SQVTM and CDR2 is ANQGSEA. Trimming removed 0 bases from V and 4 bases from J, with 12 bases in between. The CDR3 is CSVEDRGQGETQYF. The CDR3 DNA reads TGCAGCGTTGAAGATCGGGGGCAGGGAGAGACCCAGTACTTC.

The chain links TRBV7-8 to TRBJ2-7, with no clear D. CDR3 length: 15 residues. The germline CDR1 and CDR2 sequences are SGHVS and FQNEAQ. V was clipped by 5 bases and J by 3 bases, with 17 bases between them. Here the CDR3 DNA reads TGTGCCAGCAGCCCGAGACCCCAAGTCGGCTACGAGCAGTACTTC. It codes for CASSPRPQVGYEQYF.

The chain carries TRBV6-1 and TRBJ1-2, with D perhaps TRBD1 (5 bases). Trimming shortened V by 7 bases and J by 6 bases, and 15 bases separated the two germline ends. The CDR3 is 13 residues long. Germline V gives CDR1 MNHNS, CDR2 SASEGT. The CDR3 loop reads CASTLGGVDGYTF. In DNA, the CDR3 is TGTGCCAGCACCCTGGGAGGGGTGGATGGCTACACCTTC.

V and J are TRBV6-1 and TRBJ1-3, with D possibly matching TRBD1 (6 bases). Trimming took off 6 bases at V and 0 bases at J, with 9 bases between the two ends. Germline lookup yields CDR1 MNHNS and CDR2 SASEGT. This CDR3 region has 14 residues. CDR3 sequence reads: CASRPQGSGNTIYF. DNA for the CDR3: TGTGCCAGCAGGCCACAGGGCTCTGGAAACACCATATATTTT.

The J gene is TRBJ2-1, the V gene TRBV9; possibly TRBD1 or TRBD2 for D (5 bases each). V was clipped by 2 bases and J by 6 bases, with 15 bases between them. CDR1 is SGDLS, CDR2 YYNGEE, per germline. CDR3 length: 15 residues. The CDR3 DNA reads TGTGCCAGCAGCGTGGGGGTTAGGGCGGGCAATGAGCAGTTCTTC. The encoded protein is CASSVGVRAGNEQFF.

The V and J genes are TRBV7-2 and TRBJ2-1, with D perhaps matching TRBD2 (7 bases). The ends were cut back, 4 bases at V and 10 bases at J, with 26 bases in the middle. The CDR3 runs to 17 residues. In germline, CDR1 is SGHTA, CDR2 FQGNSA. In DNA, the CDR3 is TGTGCCAGCAGCTCCCGGAGTAGCGCGGGGGCCTCAAGCGAGCAGTTCTTC. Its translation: CASSSRSSAGASSEQFF.

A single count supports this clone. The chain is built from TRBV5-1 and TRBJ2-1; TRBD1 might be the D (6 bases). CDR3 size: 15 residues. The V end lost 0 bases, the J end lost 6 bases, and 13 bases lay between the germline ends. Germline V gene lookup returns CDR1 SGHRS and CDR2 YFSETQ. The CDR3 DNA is TGCGCCAGCAGCTTGGTAACAGGGAATCTCAATGAGCAGTTCTTC. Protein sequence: CASSLVTGNLNEQFF.

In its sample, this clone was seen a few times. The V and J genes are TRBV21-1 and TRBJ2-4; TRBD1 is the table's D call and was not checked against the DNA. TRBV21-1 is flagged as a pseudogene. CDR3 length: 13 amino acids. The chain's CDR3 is CASTRDSPNIQYF. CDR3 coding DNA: TGTGCCAGCACCCGCGACAGCCCCAACATTCAGTACTTC.

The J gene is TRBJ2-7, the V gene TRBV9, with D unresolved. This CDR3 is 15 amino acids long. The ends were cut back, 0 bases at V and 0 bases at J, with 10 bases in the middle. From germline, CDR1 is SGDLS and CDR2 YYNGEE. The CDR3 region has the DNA TGTGCCAGCAGCGTAGGTCCAACATTCTCCTACGAGCAGTACTTC. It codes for CASSVGPTFSYEQYF. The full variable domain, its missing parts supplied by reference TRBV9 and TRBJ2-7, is DSGVTQTPKHLITATGQRVTLRCSPRSGDLSVYWYQQSLDQGLQFLIQYYNGEERAKGNILERFSAQQFPDLHSELNLSSLELGDSALYFCASSVGPTFSYEQYFGPGTRLTVT.

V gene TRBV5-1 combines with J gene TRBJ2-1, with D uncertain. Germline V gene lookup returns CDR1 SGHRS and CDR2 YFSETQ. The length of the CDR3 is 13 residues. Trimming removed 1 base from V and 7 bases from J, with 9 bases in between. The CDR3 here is CASSLNRANEQFF. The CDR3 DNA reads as TGCGCCAGCAGCTTGAATAGGGCGAATGAGCAGTTCTTC.

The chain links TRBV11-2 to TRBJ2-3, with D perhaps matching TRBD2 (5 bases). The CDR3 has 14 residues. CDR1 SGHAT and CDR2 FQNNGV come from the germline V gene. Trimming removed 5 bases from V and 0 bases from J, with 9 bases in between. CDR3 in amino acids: CASSVQRSTDTQYF. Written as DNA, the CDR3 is TGTGCCAGCAGCGTTCAGCGGAGCACAGATACGCAGTATTTT.